This T cell receptor (beta chain) derives from a study of vaccination effects on CD4 cells after COVID-19. At the level of the study: The study sampled a few convalescent patients both early and late after vaccination. In culture with around 9.1 IU/ml IL-2 and around 10 ug/ml peptides, PBMC were grown at around 1.8 million per well. Broader study findings: Vaccine-induced new clones formed most post-vaccine spike-reactive clones in convalescents.

In the case of this clone: Its matching antigen is unknown.

Trimming cost V 7 bases and J 6 bases; bases outside gene matches: 5. The CDR3 runs 14 residues. Germline lookup yields CDR1 SNHLY and CDR2 FYNNEI. Data came from immunoSEQ multiplex PCR; TCRdb stores just in-frame clones and leaves some out. The table has fewer than 55,000 clones, around 80% seen once. Subsequent to a culture period of around eleven days, CD4+ T cells were isolated. Convalescent patients had PCR-confirmed SARS-CoV-2 infection between March and December 2020. BNT162b2 vaccine or mRNA-1273 vaccine was given to participants in two doses. This sequence joins TRBV2 and TRBJ1-5; 11 nucleotides agree with TRBD1. The receptor comes from a human donor who had a prior SARS-CoV-2 infection. Sequencing was performed on CD4+ T cells from PBMCs cultured without peptide, taken after COVID-19 vaccination. The DNA of the CDR3 is TGTGCCAGCACAGGACAGGGGGCGAGTCAGCCCCAGCATTTT. Protein product: CASTGQGASQPQHF.